This passage covers 30 T cell receptor beta chains from one sample sequenced in a study of blood T cells in healthy people across ages. The second PCR ran roughly 6 to 11 cycles with a sample-barcoded 5' primer and J-beta primers. TCRdb redid the calling of the 5' RACE reads with MiXCR, one entry per CDR3 protein. The repertoire includes about 780,000 distinct CDR3 sequences, more than 35% of them detected once, and roughly 20% sits in the top ten. Sequenced sample: blood. Receptors were obtained from an elderly man in good health.

This clonotype came up a few times. The CDR3 region is CASSVEGRLSYNEQFF. CDR3 coding DNA: TGTGCCAGCAGCGTAGAGGGGAGACTTTCCTACAATGAGCAGTTCTTC. This chain connects TRBV9 to TRBJ2-1; D may correspond to TRBD1 or TRBD2 (5 bases each). The CDR3 length is 16 residues. Per germline, CDR1 SGDLS and CDR2 YYNGEE. V was cut by 0 bases and J by 1 base, with 11 bases left in between.

J is TRBJ1-1 and V is TRBV5-1; unclear D gene. This CDR3 is 14 amino acids long. Germline assignment: CDR1 SGHRS and CDR2 YFSETQ. The V gene lost 3 bases and the J gene lost 2 bases, with 11 bases spanning the gap. The CDR3 region has the DNA TGCGCCAGCAGCTCCGAACGACTAAACACTGAAGCTTTCTTT. This translates into CASSSERLNTEAFF.

The CDR3, as DNA: TGTGCCAGCAGCTTAGAATCGGGGCAGGCCGGCAGGGAGCAGTTCTTC. It specifies CASSLESGQAGREQFF. The genes are TRBV11-1 and TRBJ2-1; D may be TRBD1 or TRBD2 (5 bases each). Trimming took 1 base from V and 10 from J, leaving 20 bases between them. The CDR3 loop spans 16 amino acids. Germline CDR1 and CDR2: SGHAT and FQDESV (reference sequence). The full variable domain, its missing parts supplied by reference TRBV11-1 and TRBJ2-1, is EAEVAQSPRYKITEKSQAVAFWCDPISGHATLYWYRQILGQGPELLVQFQDESVVDDSQLPKDRFSAERLKGVDSTLKIQPAELGDSAMYLCASSLESGQAGREQFFGPGTRLTVL.

This clonotype was seen a handful of times. The chain has TRBV6-2 or TRBV6-3 and TRBJ2-1; 9 bases match TRBD1. V dropped 4 bases and J dropped 5; count of bases not matched to a gene: 6. There are 15 residues in the CDR3. Germline CDR1 reads MNHEY; CDR2 reads SVGEGT. Here the CDR3 reads CASSSIGTGNNEQFF. Written as DNA, the CDR3 is TGTGCCAGCAGTTCAATCGGGACAGGGAACAATGAGCAGTTCTTC.

As for this clonotype: Relative to the germline gene, one junction end is altered; a read error may explain this. The chain combines TRBV12-3 or TRBV12-4 with TRBJ2-1; 10 nucleotides match TRBD1. The CDR3 sequence is 15 residues long. CDR3 amino acids: CACSPRQGARNEQFF. CDR3 bases: TGTGCCTGCAGTCCTAGACAGGGGGCACGCAATGAGCAGTTCTTC.

This chain connects TRBV6-1 to TRBJ2-5; perhaps TRBD2 as D (5 bases). Between the trimmed V and J ends, which lost 6 bases and 5 bases, there was a span of 19 bases. The CDR3 loop spans 15 amino acids. Germline CDR1 and CDR2: MNHNS and SASEGT. The DNA for the CDR3 is TGTGCCAGCAGCCTCACACAAACCGGGGAGGAGACCCAGTACTTC. It encodes CASSLTQTGEETQYF.

V usage is TRBV6-6 and J usage is TRBJ2-7; 9 bases agree with TRBD1. The trim removed 4 bases at V and 2 bases at J, leaving 6 bases unmatched. Per the germline V gene, CDR1 is MNHNY and CDR2 is SVGAGI (reference sequence). The CDR3 contains 15 residues. CDR3 sequence (DNA): TGTGCCAGCAGTTCTGTGGACAGGGGAGCCTACGAGCAGTACTTC. Its translation is CASSSVDRGAYEQYF.

The V gene is TRBV6-1, the J gene TRBJ1-5; no reliable D call. With 8 bases removed from V and 0 bases from J, the gap between germline ends came to 2 bases. Germline loops: CDR1 MNHNS, CDR2 SASEGT. The CDR3 contains 11 residues. The CDR3 nucleotides read TGTGCCAGCGGTAGCAATCAGCCCCAGCATTTT. Amino acids: CASGSNQPQHF.

This chain connects TRBV10-3 to TRBJ2-5, with 12 bases fitting TRBD1. Germline V lookup: CDR1 ENHRY, CDR2 SYGVKD. This CDR3 has 13 amino acids. With V trimmed by 8 bases and J by 4 bases, 2 bases remained unmatched. The CDR3 bases are TGTGCCATCGGGACAGGGGGCTTAGAGACCCAGTACTTC. It specifies CAIGTGGLETQYF.

Ten or more counts support this clonotype. CDR3 in DNA: TGTGCCAGCAGTTTACAAAGGGACGGCCAGCCCCAGCATTTT. This encodes CASSLQRDGQPQHF. V usage is TRBV27 and J usage is TRBJ1-5, with a tentative D call TRBD1 (5 bases). Germline V gene lookup returns CDR1 MNHEY and CDR2 SMNVEV (reference sequence). V shed 2 bases and J shed 7 bases, with 12 bases lying between them. This CDR3 is 14 amino acids long.

V and J are TRBV19 and TRBJ1-2; D is undetermined. V was cut by 7 bases and J by 3 bases, with 18 bases left in between. This CDR3 spans 15 amino acids. Germline V gene lookup returns CDR1 LNHDA and CDR2 SQIVND (reference sequence). As DNA, the CDR3 is TGTGCCAGTATCTCCGGAGAGGAGAACCACTATGGCTACACCTTC. Its translation: CASISGEENHYGYTF.

The gene calls are TRBV6-5 and TRBJ2-3; 9 nucleotides agree with TRBD1. Looked up from germline, CDR1 is MNHEY and CDR2 is SVGAGI. The CDR3 is 16 amino acids. After removal of 2 bases from V and 3 bases from J, the junction contained 6 bases not matched to a gene. CDR3 sequence: CASSYGGTGLTDTQYF. In DNA, the CDR3 is TGTGCCAGCAGTTACGGTGGGACAGGGTTGACAGATACGCAGTATTTT.

The table lists this clonotype with a few counts. The V call is TRBV20-1, the J call TRBJ2-3; the D gene could be TRBD1 or TRBD2 (5 bases each). V dropped 2 bases and J dropped 3 bases, with 15 bases sitting between them. CDR3 length equals 15 residues. CDR1 and CDR2 from the germline V gene are DFQATT and SNEGSKA (reference sequence). The DNA of the CDR3 is TGCAGTGCTAGAACTTACTGGGGGAGTACAGATACGCAGTATTTT. Translation: CSARTYWGSTDTQYF.

The chain has TRBV3-1 and TRBJ2-4; either TRBD1 or TRBD2 may supply D (5 bases each). Near its end, the DNA agrees better with TRBJ2-7, so the J call may be wrong. Germline V lookup: CDR1 LGHDT, CDR2 YNNKEL (reference sequence). The CDR3 runs 15 residues. The CDR3 DNA is TGTGCCAGCAGCCAAGCCGGGACCAGAGGCTACGAGCAGTACTTC. Translated: CASSQAGTRGYEQYF.

The gene calls are TRBV7-8 and TRBJ1-3; TRBD1 might be the D (6 bases). The CDR3 is made up of 15 amino acids. Germline assignment: CDR1 SGHVS and CDR2 FQNEAQ. Trimming shortened V by 7 bases and J by 3 bases, and 16 bases separated the two germline ends. The CDR3 nucleotides read TGTGCCAGCATCAAGAATCGAGGGGGTGGAAACACCATATATTTT. Protein sequence: CASIKNRGGGNTIYF.

Ten or more counts support this clonotype. The chain employs TRBV20-1 and TRBJ2-7; TRBD2 aligns across 7 bases. Looked up from germline, CDR1 is DFQATT and CDR2 is SNEGSKA (reference sequence). The CDR3 runs to 13 residues. The V gene end was trimmed by 5 bases and the J gene end by 0 bases; junction bases not matched to a gene: 4. Written as DNA, the CDR3 is TGCAGTGCTCCAGCGGGGTTCTCCTACGAGCAGTACTTC. Its protein product is CSAPAGFSYEQYF.

This sequence joins TRBV20-1 and TRBJ2-7, with 9 nucleotides matching TRBD1. The assigned J gene may be wrong: the sequence end matches TRBJ2-5 better. Germline assignment: CDR1 DFQATT and CDR2 SNEGSKA (reference sequence). The CDR3 is 15 amino acids. This chain's CDR3 is CSATLSGTGRETQYF. The CDR3 bases are TGCAGTGCTACACTATCCGGGACAGGGCGGGAGACCCAGTACTTC.

This clonotype was seen a handful of times. The chain couples TRBV5-1 to TRBJ2-7; TRBD2 aligns across 9 bases. CDR1 and CDR2 (germline): SGHRS, YFSETQ. The CDR3 has 15 residues. Trimming took 5 bases from V and 0 from J; bases not matched to a gene: 6. CDR3 sequence: CASRSTSGASYEQYF. Written as DNA, the CDR3 is TGCGCCAGCAGATCGACTAGCGGAGCCTCCTACGAGCAGTACTTC.

This chain connects TRBV9 to TRBJ2-5, with 9 bases that match TRBD1. The CDR3 sequence is 16 residues long. V lost 4 bases to trimming and J lost 11 bases; unmatched junction nucleotides: 18. Germline-derived CDR1 and CDR2 are SGDLS and YYNGEE. CDR3 nucleotides: TGTGCCAGCAGCACGGTGGGACAGGGTTGGCGGAATGAGCAGTACTTC. Its translation: CASSTVGQGWRNEQYF. Full variable domain (missing parts from reference TRBV9 and TRBJ2-5): DSGVTQTPKHLITATGQRVTLRCSPRSGDLSVYWYQQSLDQGLQFLIQYYNGEERAKGNILERFSAQQFPDLHSELNLSSLELGDSALYFCASSTVGQGWRNEQYFGPGTRLLVL.

This clonotype was seen only a few times. The CDR3 protein is CASSAKSEQYF. CDR3 DNA sequence: TGTGCCAGCAGTGCGAAGAGCGAGCAGTACTTC. The rearrangement joins TRBV2 to TRBJ2-7, with no clear D. V lost 4 bases and J 6 bases, leaving 7 bases between the germline ends. Germline V gene lookup returns CDR1 SNHLY and CDR2 FYNNEI. CDR3 length equals 11 residues. The variable domain in full, completed from reference TRBV2 and TRBJ2-7, reads EPEVTQTPSHQVTQMGQEVILRCVPISNHLYFYWYRQILGQKVEFLVSFYNNEISEKSEIFDDQFSVERPDGSNFTLKIRSTKLEDSAMYFCASSAKSEQYFGPGTRLTVT.

In this sample, this clonotype turned up a few times. The chain combines TRBV7-8 with TRBJ2-1, with D possibly matching TRBD2 (5 bases). The CDR3 is 14 residues long. Trimming cost V 5 bases and J 3 bases, with 11 bases left between them. Looked up from germline, CDR1 is SGHVS and CDR2 is FQNEAQ. CDR3: CASSISGNYNEQFF. The CDR3 DNA reads as TGTGCCAGCAGCATAAGCGGAAACTACAATGAGCAGTTCTTC.

The rearrangement uses TRBV28 and TRBJ1-2; D is unclear. V gave up 6 bases and J gave up 5 bases, with 7 bases separating them. The CDR3 is 11 amino acids. Germline assignment: CDR1 MDHEN and CDR2 SYDVKM. CDR3 in amino acids: CASRTIYGYTF. In nucleotides, the CDR3 is TGTGCCAGCAGGACCATATATGGCTACACCTTC.

This clonotype was seen more than once but under ten times. The rearrangement uses TRBV7-2 and TRBJ2-7, with TRBD1 matching over 7 bases. This CDR3 spans 13 amino acids. In germline, CDR1 is SGHTA, CDR2 FQGNSA. Trimming removed 5 bases from V and 6 bases from J; junction bases left unmatched: 7. CDR3 nucleotides: TGTGCCAGCAGCGCCAGACAGGGCCTCGAGCAGTACTTC. This translates into CASSARQGLEQYF.

This clonotype has just a few counts. The V and J genes are TRBV28 and TRBJ2-6; D is ambiguous. In germline, CDR1 is MDHEN, CDR2 SYDVKM. With 9 bases removed from V and 2 bases from J, the gap between germline ends came to 11 bases. The CDR3 sequence is 14 residues long. The CDR3 DNA reads TGTGCCAGTGGGTCTGCGACTGGGGCCAACGTCCTGACTTTC. It is translated as CASGSATGANVLTF.

Only a few counts were recorded for this clonotype. The rearrangement joins TRBV20-1 to TRBJ2-3; 9 positions match TRBD1. The V gene's germline CDR1 is DFQATT and CDR2 SNEGSKA (reference sequence). Trimming cost V 0 bases and J 6 bases; bases outside gene matches: 10. This CDR3 comprises 16 residues. CDR3 sequence (DNA): TGCAGTGCTAGAGATCCTGGACAGGGGACCCTTGATACGCAGTATTTT. It yields the protein CSARDPGQGTLDTQYF.

As regards this clonotype: At one of its ends the junction is not consistent with the germline gene, which may arise from a read error. The chain employs TRBV20-1 and TRBJ2-6; a weak D match, TRBD2 (5 bases). CDR1 and CDR2 from the germline V gene are DFQATT and SNEGSKA (reference sequence). The CDR3 covers 15 residues. DNA for the CDR3: TGCAGTGCTAGAGATAAATTGAGGGCGACCAACGTCCCGACTTTC. It codes for CSARDKLRATNVPTF.

This clonotype was counted a few times. This chain links TRBV12-3 or TRBV12-4 with TRBJ2-5, with a tentative D call TRBD2 (5 bases). V was clipped by 6 bases and J by 2 bases, with 13 bases between them. The CDR3 has 14 residues. CDR3 in DNA: TGTGCCAGCAGCCGAGCGGAAATTCAAGAGACCCAGTACTTC. Its translation: CASSRAEIQETQYF.

The chain combines TRBV12-3 or TRBV12-4 with TRBJ1-2; possible D gene TRBD1, 5 bases. The CDR3 is 13 residues long. V gave up 5 bases and J gave up 8 bases, with 15 bases separating them. The CDR3 DNA is TGTGCCAGCAGTCCCCGTCCTTGGGGGGGCTACACCTTC. Translation: CASSPRPWGGYTF.

J is TRBJ2-1 and V is TRBV27; D perhaps matches TRBD2 (5 bases). The V end was cut by 5 bases, the J end by 9 bases, with 17 bases between. Germline CDR1 is MNHEY and CDR2 is SMNVEV (reference sequence). The length of the CDR3 is 14 residues. CDR3 sequence: CASSPTQLAGEQFF. CDR3 DNA: TGTGCCAGCAGTCCCACCCAGCTAGCAGGTGAGCAGTTCTTC.

This clonotype appeared a few times. The chain is built from TRBV7-2 and TRBJ2-3; the D gene is possibly TRBD2 (6 bases). CDR1 SGHTA and CDR2 FQGNSA come from the germline V gene. V lost 6 bases, J lost 1 base, and 20 bases lay in between. The CDR3 spans 17 residues. The CDR3 sequence is CASSSLVGGVGTDTQYF. For the CDR3, the DNA is TGTGCCAGCAGTTCCCTAGTCGGGGGAGTGGGCACAGATACGCAGTATTTT.